This T cell receptor beta chain was obtained from a study of a mutant IDH1 vaccine in newly diagnosed glioma. Assay: immunoSEQ multiplex PCR; the TCRdb copy retains only in-frame clones and omits some. Among tens of thousands of clones, roughly four fifths were seen once, and the ten largest hold less than 8%. Time point meaning: week 5, during vaccination. It was 300 ug of mutant IDH1 20-mer peptide that made up each vaccine dose, given with topical imiquimod. New WHO grade 3 or 4 IDH1-mutant, ATRX-lost astrocytomas were present in all donors. The V gene lost 1 base and the J gene lost 3 bases, with 14 bases spanning the gap. Germline CDR1 is SGHRS and CDR2 is YFSETQ. This CDR3 has 15 residues. As concerns this clone: What it binds is not known.

The material sequenced was PBMCs, taken from a glioma patient whose treatment included an IDH1 peptide vaccine. The TCR sequence derives from a woman aged 45-65 years with glioma. The rearrangement joins TRBV5-1 to TRBJ2-7; D possibly corresponds to TRBD2 (7 bases). CDR3 amino acids: CASSLSAGAGYEQYF. In DNA form, the CDR3 reads TGCGCCAGCAGCTTGTCGGCGGGGGCCGGCTACGAGCAGTACTTC. The full variable domain, in which reference TRBV5-1 and TRBJ2-7 provide the parts outside the CDR3, is KAGVTQTPRYLIKTRGQQVTLSCSPISGHRSVSWYQQTPGQGLQFLFEYFSETQRNKGNFPGRFSGRQFSNSRSEMNVSTLELGDSALYLCASSLSAGAGYEQYFGPGTRLTVT.